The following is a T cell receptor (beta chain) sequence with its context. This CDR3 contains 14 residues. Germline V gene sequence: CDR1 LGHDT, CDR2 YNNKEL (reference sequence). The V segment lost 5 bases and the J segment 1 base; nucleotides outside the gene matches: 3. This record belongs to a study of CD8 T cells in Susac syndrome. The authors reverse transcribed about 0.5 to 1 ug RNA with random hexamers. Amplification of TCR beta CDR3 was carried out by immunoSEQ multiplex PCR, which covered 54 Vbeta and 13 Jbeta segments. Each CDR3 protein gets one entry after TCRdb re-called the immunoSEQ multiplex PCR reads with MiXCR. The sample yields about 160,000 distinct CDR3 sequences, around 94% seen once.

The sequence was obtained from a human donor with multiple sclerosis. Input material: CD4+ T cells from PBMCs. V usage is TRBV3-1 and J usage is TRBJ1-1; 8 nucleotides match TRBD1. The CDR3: CASSIGTGNTEAFF. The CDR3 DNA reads TGTGCCAGCAGCATCGGGACAGGGAACACTGAAGCTTTCTTT. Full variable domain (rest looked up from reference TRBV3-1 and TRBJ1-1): DTAVSQTPKYLVTQMGNDKSIKCEQNLGHDTMYWYKQDSKKFLKIMFSYNNKELIINETVPNRFSPKSPDKAHLNLHINSLELGDSAVYFCASSIGTGNTEAFFGQGTRLTVV.